This T cell receptor beta chain was sequenced in a study of blood T cell repertoires in COVID-19. Study-wide context: PBMCs, B-cell-depleted T cells, or T cells provided the cDNA or gDNA that made up the material.

Sequencing used immunoSEQ multiplex PCR; TCRdb keeps in-frame clones, though not all of them. The profile shows some 180,000 clones, roughly 82% of them singletons. V was pared by 3 bases and J by 0 bases, with 11 bases between. Looked up from germline, CDR1 is MNHNS and CDR2 is SASEGT. The length of the CDR3 is 15 residues. The chain uses TRBV6-1 and TRBJ1-1, with D maybe TRBD1 (6 bases). The material sequenced was PBMCs or T cells enriched from blood (not recorded which). This clonotype was obtained from an older woman with acute COVID-19. The CDR3 bases are TGTGCCAGCAGTGAGGGGCGGACAGTGAACACTGAAGCTTTCTTT. Translated: CASSEGRTVNTEAFF.